Presented here are 17 T cell receptor beta chains from one specimen sequenced in a study of T-cell memory formation after mild COVID-19. One entry per CDR3 protein results from TCRdb running MiXCR on the 5' RACE reads. This table has about 350,000 distinct CDR3 sequences, about 13% appearing once. The sample taken for sequencing was PBMCs or a T cell subset sorted from them (not recorded which). These receptors all stem from a man younger than 30 who had mild COVID-19 (a few samples of this study predate the infection). Cell type and time point are not known.

This clonotype was recorded a few times. This chain uses TRBV6-2 or TRBV6-3 with TRBJ2-1, with D perhaps assigned TRBD1 or TRBD2 (6 bases each). The germline V gene encodes CDR1 MNHEY and CDR2 SVGEGT. Trimming removed 4 bases at V and 6 bases at J, with 31 bases between. The CDR3 is 20 residues long. The CDR3 nucleotides read TGTGCCAGCAGTTTGGCACTAGGACATCCGGGGGCCATTCCCCGCAATGAGCAGTTCTTC. This sequence encodes CASSLALGHPGAIPRNEQFF.

The chain has TRBV9 and TRBJ1-2; TRBD1 aligns across 8 bases. This CDR3 comprises 16 residues. The germline V gene encodes CDR1 SGDLS and CDR2 YYNGEE. Trimming removed 4 bases from V and 7 bases from J; junction bases left unmatched: 15. DNA of the CDR3: TGTGCCAGCAGCCGGGGACAGGAGGGTATAAGGTCTGGCTACACCTTC. Translated: CASSRGQEGIRSGYTF.

Only a few counts were recorded for this clonotype. The rearrangement links TRBV7-8 to TRBJ1-6; 9 nucleotides agree with TRBD1. This CDR3 has 15 amino acids. The V and J ends lost 4 bases and 5 bases, in that order; junction bases with no gene match: 3. Germline CDR1 and CDR2: SGHVS and FQNEAQ. The CDR3 is CASSSGTGNNSPLHF. Here the CDR3 DNA reads TGTGCCAGCAGCTCGGGGACAGGGAATAATTCACCCCTCCACTTT.

V gene TRBV6-2 or TRBV6-3 combines with J gene TRBJ2-7; TRBD2 is a possible D gene (6 bases). CDR1 is MNHEY and CDR2 is SVGEGT in the germline V gene. The CDR3 has 19 residues. Trimming shortened V by 0 bases and J by 1 base, and 22 bases separated the two germline ends. The CDR3 DNA reads TGTGCCAGCAGTTACTCGTCAGTCCGGGGGTTTTTGGGGTCCTACGAGCAGTACTTC. Amino acids: CASSYSSVRGFLGSYEQYF.

This clonotype was counted a few times. This rearrangement joins TRBV24-1 to TRBJ1-1; no firm D call. The germline V gene has CDR1 KGHDR and CDR2 SFDVKD. Trimming removed 4 bases from V and 1 base from J, with 6 bases in between. The CDR3 totals 13 residues. This chain's CDR3 is CATSEHRNTEAFF. DNA for the CDR3: TGTGCCACCAGTGAACACAGGAACACTGAAGCTTTCTTT.

This chain connects TRBV6-4 to TRBJ2-3; D unresolved. The CDR3 covers 15 residues. V lost 0 bases to trimming and J lost 2 bases, with 9 bases between them. In germline, CDR1 is MRHNA, CDR2 SNTAGT. CDR3 protein: CASSDSSTSTDTQYF. The CDR3 DNA sequence: TGTGCCAGCAGTGACTCGAGTACCTCCACAGATACGCAGTATTTT.

V and J are TRBV7-2 and TRBJ2-5; D possibly corresponds to TRBD1 (6 bases). Trimming removed 7 bases at V and 2 bases at J, with 11 bases between. The CDR3 sequence is 13 residues long. The germline V gene encodes CDR1 SGHTA and CDR2 FQGNSA. DNA of the CDR3: TGTGCCAGCAAAAGACAGGTGCAAGAGACCCAGTACTTC. It yields the protein CASKRQVQETQYF.

This clonotype was found a few times. The V and J genes are TRBV5-1 and TRBJ2-5; tentative D call: TRBD2 (6 bases). The CDR3 totals 14 residues. Germline V lookup: CDR1 SGHRS, CDR2 YFSETQ. The V end lost 4 bases, the J end lost 2 bases, and 12 bases lay between the germline ends. The CDR3, as DNA: TGCGCCAGCAGCCCGGGACTCCGACAAGAGACCCAGTACTTC. Translation gives CASSPGLRQETQYF.

The chain employs TRBV12-3 or TRBV12-4 and TRBJ2-1; 7 bases line up with TRBD2. J gave up 5 bases and V 6 bases, and 10 bases lay outside the gene matches. This CDR3 has 15 amino acids. This CDR3 is CASRPRTSNDNEQFF. The CDR3 nucleotides are TGTGCCAGCAGACCAAGGACTAGTAATGACAATGAGCAGTTCTTC.

The V and J genes are TRBV7-3 and TRBJ2-3, with D unclear. Germline V gene data show CDR1 as SGHTA and CDR2 as FQGTGA. Trimming stripped 5 bases from V and 0 bases from J, with 12 bases between. This CDR3 spans 15 amino acids. CDR3 region: CASSPQALSTDTQYF. The CDR3 coding sequence is TGTGCCAGCAGCCCACAAGCCTTGAGCACAGATACGCAGTATTTT.

The genes are TRBV10-3 and TRBJ1-2, with no clear D. CDR3 length equals 13 residues. The V gene's germline CDR1 is ENHRY and CDR2 SYGVKD. V lost 2 bases and J 8 bases, leaving 12 bases between the germline ends. As DNA, the CDR3 is TGTGCCATCAGTGAGGGGGTCCAATGGGGCTACACCTTC. Its protein product is CAISEGVQWGYTF.

This clonotype was seen repeatedly, ten times or more. The J gene is TRBJ2-1, the V gene TRBV7-2; D uncertain. The CDR3 has 13 residues. V was clipped by 4 bases and J by 5 bases, with 9 bases between them. CDR1 and CDR2 (germline): SGHTA, FQGNSA. CDR3 nucleotide sequence: TGTGCCAGCAGCTCCAGTAAAAACAATGAGCAGTTCTTC. Its protein product is CASSSSKNNEQFF.

The chain uses TRBV5-6 and TRBJ1-2; perhaps TRBD1 as D (5 bases). V was trimmed by 1 base and J by 4 bases, leaving 11 bases between them. Germline values: CDR1 SGHDT, CDR2 YYEEEE. CDR3 length equals 14 residues. As DNA, the CDR3 is TGTGCCAGCAGCTTGCAGGGTCGGGCCTATGGCTACACCTTC. Translating gives CASSLQGRAYGYTF.

The chain has TRBV6-2 or TRBV6-3 and TRBJ2-2, with 8 bases that match TRBD2. V shed 7 bases, J shed 4 bases, and the junction held 14 bases outside the gene matches. Germline V gene lookup returns CDR1 MNHEY and CDR2 SVGEGT. This CDR3 is 17 amino acids long. The CDR3 sequence: CASISARASGLTGELFF. DNA for the CDR3: TGTGCCAGCATCTCCGCGAGGGCTAGCGGGCTCACCGGGGAGCTGTTTTTT.

In its sample, this clonotype was seen a few times. This chain uses TRBV20-1 with TRBJ2-7; D gene unclear. V was pared by 0 bases and J by 5 bases, with 5 bases between. The V gene's germline CDR1 is DFQATT and CDR2 SNEGSKA (reference sequence). The CDR3 covers 11 residues. The CDR3 nucleotides are TGCAGTGCTAGAGATCAGAACGAGCAGTACGTC. Translating gives CSARDQNEQYV.

This clonotype has at least ten counts. The rearrangement links TRBV7-2 to TRBJ2-7; no firm D call. V was pared by 3 bases and J by 0 bases, with 12 bases between. Germline CDR1 SGHTA, CDR2 FQGNSA. CDR3 length: 15 amino acids. In DNA, the CDR3 is TGTGCCAGCAGCTTCCAAGCAAGGAGCTCCTACGAGCAGTACTTC. Translated, it gives CASSFQARSSYEQYF.

This clonotype has a handful of counts. The chain combines TRBV12-3 or TRBV12-4 with TRBJ2-7, with D perhaps assigned TRBD1 or TRBD2 (5 bases each). This CDR3 is built from 12 residues. Trimming left V 6 bases short and J 7 bases short, with 13 bases between. The CDR3 protein is CASRSGPGEQYF. DNA for the CDR3: TGTGCCAGCAGATCGGGACCGGGAGAGCAGTACTTC.